These 14 T cell receptor beta chains were sequenced from one sample in a study of T-cell memory formation after mild COVID-19. MiXCR, applied by TCRdb to the 5' RACE reads, yields one record per CDR3 protein. Of around 140,000 distinct CDR3 sequences in the sample, almost 25% were seen once. Specimen: PBMCs or a T cell subset sorted from them (not recorded which). Receptors were obtained from an adult woman who had mild COVID-19 (a few samples of this study predate the infection). Cell type and time point are not known.

This chain's CDR3 is CSARDSGLEHNEQFF. In nucleotides, the CDR3 is TGCAGTGCTAGAGATTCGGGACTAGAACACAATGAGCAGTTCTTC. This rearrangement joins TRBV20-1 to TRBJ2-1; 8 bases line up with TRBD2. The CDR3 totals 15 residues. The V gene's germline CDR1 is DFQATT and CDR2 SNEGSKA (reference sequence). The J segment lost 5 bases and the V segment lost 0 bases, leaving 6 bases of the junction unmatched.

The gene calls are TRBV12-3 or TRBV12-4 and TRBJ2-7; TRBD2 aligns across 9 bases. This CDR3 region has 15 residues. V trimming: 2 bases; J trimming: 1 base; junction bases outside the gene matches: 3. CDR3 region: CASSLSGGPSYEQYF. CDR3 coding DNA: TGTGCCAGCAGTTTAAGCGGGGGGCCTTCCTACGAGCAGTACTTC.

This clonotype occurred a few times. The chain couples TRBV20-1 to TRBJ1-5, with D possibly matching TRBD1 (6 bases). V was pared by 0 bases and J by 9 bases, with 9 bases between. The CDR3 consists of 12 residues. The germline V gene has CDR1 DFQATT and CDR2 SNEGSKA (reference sequence). In nucleotides, the CDR3 is TGCAGTGCTAGAGATCTGACAGGGCCCCAGCATTTT. Translation: CSARDLTGPQHF.

The chain links TRBV7-2 to TRBJ2-7; D gene uncertain. This CDR3 region has 14 residues. The ends were cut back, 6 bases at V and 2 bases at J, with 14 bases in the middle. CDR1 is SGHTA, CDR2 FQGNSA, per germline. The CDR3 DNA follows: TGTGCCAGCAGTCCACCGGGCCATACCTACGAGCAGTACTTC. Residues: CASSPPGHTYEQYF.

The V gene is TRBV7-9, the J gene TRBJ1-1, with D unresolved. Germline V gene sequence: CDR1 SEHNR, CDR2 FQNEAQ (reference sequence). The CDR3 contains 11 residues. The V gene lost 5 bases and the J gene lost 7 bases, with 8 bases spanning the gap. The CDR3 sequence: CASSQGDEAFF. As DNA, the CDR3 is TGTGCCAGCAGCCAAGGAGATGAAGCTTTCTTT.

The rearrangement uses TRBV7-9 and TRBJ1-2; D is possibly TRBD1 (6 bases). Germline CDR1 and CDR2: SEHNR and FQNEAQ (reference sequence). V dropped 3 bases and J dropped 1 base, with 9 bases sitting between them. The CDR3 covers 14 residues. The CDR3 here is CASSFLGGNYGYTF. Written as DNA, the CDR3 is TGTGCCAGCAGCTTCTTAGGGGGTAACTATGGCTACACCTTC.

This rearrangement joins TRBV7-9 to TRBJ1-1; D remains unclear. This CDR3 has 13 residues. CDR1 is SEHNR, CDR2 FQNEAQ, per germline (reference sequence). Trimming stripped 4 bases from V and 1 base from J, with 7 bases between. CDR3 region: CASSSTRNTEAFF. CDR3 DNA: TGTGCCAGCAGCTCTACACGGAACACTGAAGCTTTCTTT. Complete variable domain (other parts from reference TRBV7-9 and TRBJ1-1): DTGVSQNPRHKITKRGQNVTFRCDPISEHNRLYWYRQTLGQGPEFLTYFQNEAQLEKSRLLSDRFSAERPKGSFSTLEIQRTEQGDSAMYLCASSSTRNTEAFFGQGTRLTVV.

V is TRBV20-1 and J is TRBJ2-2; 14 positions match TRBD2. After removal of 4 bases from V and 0 bases from J, the junction contained 4 bases not matched to a gene. The germline V gene encodes CDR1 DFQATT and CDR2 SNEGSKA (reference sequence). This CDR3 has 17 amino acids. The CDR3 is CSATRGLAGANTGELFF. CDR3 bases: TGCAGTGCTACCCGGGGACTAGCGGGGGCGAACACCGGGGAGCTGTTTTTT.

The chain combines TRBV3-1 with TRBJ2-7; TRBD2 is a possible D gene (6 bases). The length of the CDR3 is 16 residues. Trimming pared 5 bases from V and 5 bases from J, leaving 22 bases between. Germline V lookup: CDR1 LGHDT, CDR2 YNNKEL (reference sequence). The chain's CDR3 is CASSSRGGGMSHEQYF. The CDR3 region has the DNA TGTGCCAGCAGCTCCCGAGGAGGCGGGATGTCCCACGAGCAGTACTTC.

This clonotype was counted a few times. This chain joins TRBV6-5 and TRBJ2-7, with 8 bases matching TRBD1. V was pared by 4 bases and J by 2 bases, with 4 bases of the junction left unmatched. The CDR3 length is 14 residues. Germline values: CDR1 MNHEY, CDR2 SVGAGI. Here the CDR3 reads CASSLQGAAYEQYF. DNA of the CDR3: TGTGCCAGCAGTTTGCAGGGGGCCGCCTACGAGCAGTACTTC.

The rearrangement joins TRBV4-1 to TRBJ2-2; D remains unclear. V was shortened by 0 bases and J by 5 bases, with 7 bases between the two germline ends. This CDR3 spans 14 amino acids. Germline CDR1 MGHRA, CDR2 YSYEKL. The CDR3 reads CASSQDRVTGELFF. CDR3 bases: TGCGCCAGCAGCCAAGATCGGGTGACCGGGGAGCTGTTTTTT.

This chain joins TRBV12-3 or TRBV12-4 and TRBJ2-7; D is ambiguous. V was shortened by 2 bases and J by 3 bases, with 8 bases between the two germline ends. The CDR3 has 13 amino acids. The CDR3 sequence: CASSLSPYYEQYF. CDR3 DNA sequence: TGTGCCAGCAGTTTATCCCCTTACTACGAGCAGTACTTC.

This clonotype has only a few counts. The rearrangement links TRBV7-8 to TRBJ2-1; D assignment may be TRBD1 or TRBD2 (6 bases each). The germline CDR1 and CDR2 sequences are SGHVS and FQNEAQ. Trimming left V 1 base short and J 8 bases short, with 9 bases between. The CDR3 runs 13 residues. CDR3: CASSLGGADEQFF. The CDR3 DNA follows: TGTGCCAGCAGCTTAGGGGGGGCCGATGAGCAGTTCTTC. The full variable domain, with the rest looked up from reference TRBV7-8 and TRBJ2-1, is GAGVSQSPRYKVAKRGQDVALRCDPISGHVSLFWYQQALGQGPEFLTYFQNEAQLDKSGLPSDRFFAERPEGSVSTLKIQRTQQEDSAVYLCASSLGGADEQFFGPGTRLTVL.

The chain combines TRBV5-1 with TRBJ1-2; TRBD1 agrees at 7 bases. V lost 6 bases, J lost 1 base, and 12 bases stayed unmatched. The CDR3 sequence is 16 residues long. Germline V CDR1 and CDR2: SGHRS, YFSETQ. In nucleotides, the CDR3 is TGCGCCAGCAAAGTCGGGACAGCTCAACATAACTATGGCTACACCTTC. Translating gives CASKVGTAQHNYGYTF.